The 8 T cell receptor beta chains listed next were all sequenced from one sample in a study of T cell repertoires and HLA-DP antigens. TCRdb keeps only in-frame clones here, not all; method: immunoSEQ multiplex PCR. The profile covers roughly 70,000 clones, with roughly 78% appearing a single time and around 1.4% taken by the ten largest. Their target antigens are unknown. Sequencing input: CD4+ T cells from PBMCs. The receptors were sampled from a man aged 55 to 70 in good health and CMV-seronegative.

The rearrangement uses TRBV28 and TRBJ1-2, with D perhaps TRBD1 (6 bases). CDR3 length equals 14 residues. V lost 5 bases, J lost 8 bases, and 18 bases lay in between. Germline CDR1 reads MDHEN; CDR2 reads SYDVKM. This chain's CDR3 is CASSRGRQGGGYTF. In nucleotides, the CDR3 is TGTGCCAGCAGTAGGGGGAGGCAGGGTGGCGGCTACACCTTC.

This clone was seen just once. This chain uses TRBV5-4 with TRBJ1-2; D remains ambiguous. V lost 4 bases and J lost 4, with 11 bases in between. This CDR3 has 13 residues. In germline, CDR1 is SGHNT, CDR2 YYREEE (reference sequence). The CDR3 DNA reads TGTGCCAGCAGCCCGGGTGATACCTATGGCTACACCTTC. Translated: CASSPGDTYGYTF.

CDR3 loop: CASSGRQGAGTEAFF. In DNA form, the CDR3 reads TGTGCCAGCAGTGGTAGACAGGGGGCAGGCACTGAAGCTTTCTTT. The chain links TRBV27 to TRBJ1-1; 10 bases fit TRBD1. The CDR3 has 15 amino acids. Germline-derived CDR1 and CDR2 are MNHEY and SMNVEV (reference sequence). V was pared by 5 bases and J by 4 bases, with 7 bases of the junction left unmatched.

This clone was seen only once. V and J are TRBV2 and TRBJ2-1, with D possibly matching TRBD2 (5 bases). Trimming removed 4 bases at V and 9 bases at J, with 13 bases between. This CDR3 has 13 residues. CDR1 is SNHLY and CDR2 is FYNNEI in the germline V gene. CDR3 nucleotides: TGTGCCAGCAGTGGACTATCCGCCACTGAGCAGTTCTTC. Translated, it gives CASSGLSATEQFF.

This rearrangement joins TRBV6-5 to TRBJ2-3; D might be TRBD1 or TRBD2, each matching 6 bases. From germline, CDR1 is MNHEY and CDR2 SVGAGI. V gave up 6 bases and J gave up 6 bases, with 16 bases separating them. CDR3 size: 14 residues. CDR3 in amino acids: CASSRGTKKDTQYF. CDR3 DNA sequence: TGTGCCAGCAGCCGGGGGACAAAAAAGGATACGCAGTATTTT.

The chain employs TRBV18 and TRBJ1-1; D not resolved. V lost 2 bases and J lost 7, with 11 bases in between. The germline gives CDR1 KGHSH, CDR2 LQKENI. The CDR3 has 13 residues. CDR3 residues: CASSPGVSLEAFF. The CDR3 coding sequence is TGTGCCAGCTCACCAGGGGTTTCCCTTGAAGCTTTCTTT.

The chain couples TRBV4-2 to TRBJ1-2; D uncertain. The CDR3 is made up of 12 amino acids. V was shortened by 6 bases and J by 1 base, with 6 bases between the two germline ends. Germline values: CDR1 LGHNA, CDR2 YNFKEQ. The CDR3 reads CASSRDNYGYTF. CDR3 DNA sequence: TGTGCCAGCAGTAGGGATAACTATGGCTACACCTTC.

The rearrangement uses TRBV7-2 and TRBJ2-5, with D maybe TRBD2 (5 bases). Trimming pared 4 bases from V and 6 bases from J, leaving 15 bases between. The CDR3 length is 14 residues. CDR1 is SGHTA, CDR2 FQGNSA, per germline. The CDR3 sequence: CASSSREGRQTQYF. In DNA form, the CDR3 reads TGTGCCAGCAGCTCACGAGAGGGTAGGCAGACCCAGTACTTC.